One sample yielded the 26 T cell receptor beta chains listed below, sequenced in a study of blood T cell repertoires in COVID-19. Here immunoSEQ multiplex PCR was the method, and the copy in TCRdb shows in-frame clones only, minus some. In the table there are approximately 190,000 clones, approximately 79% of which are singletons. The source material was PBMCs or T cells enriched from blood (not recorded which). The receptors stem from a woman aged 60-75 years with acute COVID-19.

The CDR3 region has the DNA TGTGCCAGCAGTTACCTTTCCCGCTACGAGCAGTACGTC. Translated: CASSYLSRYEQYV. The chain recombines TRBV6-2 or TRBV6-3 with TRBJ2-7; D not resolved. This CDR3 comprises 13 residues. Per the germline V gene, CDR1 is MNHEY and CDR2 is SVGEGT. Trimming pared 2 bases from V and 3 bases from J, leaving 8 bases between.

In this sample, this clone turned up once. The CDR3 here is CASSPPYWSPEGEKLFF. The CDR3 DNA reads as TGTGCCAGCTCACCACCGTACTGGTCACCGGAGGGGGAAAAACTGTTTTTT. The gene calls are TRBV18 and TRBJ1-4; TRBD1 might be the D (5 bases). The CDR3 has 17 amino acids. With 0 bases removed from V and 8 bases from J, the gap between germline ends came to 19 bases. In germline, CDR1 is KGHSH, CDR2 LQKENI.

This clone was recorded a few times. The chain couples TRBV9 to TRBJ1-2; TRBD1 matches 11 bases. The ends lost 0 bases at V and 5 bases at J; junction bases unmatched: 3. Per germline, CDR1 SGDLS and CDR2 YYNGEE. The CDR3 consists of 15 residues. Here the CDR3 reads CASSVEGQGGYGYTF. The CDR3 region has the DNA TGTGCCAGCAGCGTAGAGGGACAGGGGGGATATGGCTACACCTTC.

The genes are TRBV2 and TRBJ2-1, with 7 bases fitting TRBD2. V dropped 6 bases and J dropped 0; count of bases not matched to a gene: 8. This CDR3 has 16 amino acids. From germline, CDR1 is SNHLY and CDR2 FYNNEI. The CDR3 reads CASRSSGGGSYNEQFF. The DNA of the CDR3 is TGTGCCAGCAGGAGCTCGGGAGGCGGCTCCTACAATGAGCAGTTCTTC. The full variable domain, with the rest looked up from reference TRBV2 and TRBJ2-1, is EPEVTQTPSHQVTQMGQEVILRCVPISNHLYFYWYRQILGQKVEFLVSFYNNEISEKSEIFDDQFSVERPDGSNFTLKIRSTKLEDSAMYFCASRSSGGGSYNEQFFGPGTRLTVL.

The gene calls are TRBV11-2 and TRBJ1-1, with a tentative D call TRBD1 (6 bases). The germline V gene encodes CDR1 SGHAT and CDR2 FQNNGV. CDR3 length: 14 amino acids. With 8 bases removed from V and 2 bases from J, the gap between germline ends came to 15 bases. The CDR3 DNA is TGTGCCAGCGAGACAGGTCAATCAAACACTGAAGCTTTCTTT. Encoded protein: CASETGQSNTEAFF.

This clone appeared a few times. The J gene is TRBJ1-2, the V gene TRBV7-2; 9 positions agree with TRBD1. Germline CDR1 and CDR2: SGHTA and FQGNSA. The CDR3 loop spans 14 amino acids. Trimming removed 5 bases from V and 5 bases from J; junction bases left unmatched: 6. CDR3 in amino acids: CASSPDRGGYGYTF. DNA of the CDR3: TGTGCCAGCAGCCCTGACAGGGGGGGTTATGGCTACACCTTC. Full variable domain (missing parts from reference TRBV7-2 and TRBJ1-2): GAGVSQSPSNKVTEKGKDVELRCDPISGHTALYWYRQSLGQGLEFLIYFQGNSAPDKSGLPSDRFSAERTGGSVSTLTIQRTQQEDSAVYLCASSPDRGGYGYTFGSGTRLTVV.

V gene TRBV29-1 combines with J gene TRBJ1-1; 8 positions match TRBD1. The CDR3 has 17 amino acids. Germline trimming cut 1 base from V and 3 bases from J; bases unmatched to any gene: 13. Germline CDR1 SQVTM, CDR2 ANQGSEA. CDR3 in DNA: TGCAGCGTTGAAGGCAGGGGGCGTTCGCGTTGGGACACTGAAGCTTTCTTT. Translated, it gives CSVEGRGRSRWDTEAFF.

This clone was counted only a few times. The chain joins TRBV6-5 to TRBJ2-7; the match to TRBD2 covers 10 bases. This CDR3 has 15 amino acids. Trimming cost V 10 bases and J 4 bases; bases outside gene matches: 13. In germline, CDR1 is MNHEY, CDR2 SVGAGI. In nucleotides, the CDR3 is TGTGCCATAAACCAAGCGGGAGGGCCCTCATACGAGCAGTACTTC. This translates into CAINQAGGPSYEQYF.

The chain joins TRBV6-6 to TRBJ1-2; tentative D call: TRBD1 (6 bases). The germline CDR1 and CDR2 sequences are MNHNY and SVGAGI (reference sequence). The V end lost 5 bases, the J end lost 2 bases, and 12 bases lay between the germline ends. The CDR3 is made up of 14 amino acids. The CDR3 sequence is CASSPRTENYGYTF. Here the CDR3 DNA reads TGTGCCAGCAGTCCGCGGACAGAAAACTATGGCTACACCTTC.

CDR3 sequence (DNA): TGTGCCTGGAGTCTTCTAGGGGACAGCATTAATCAGCCCCAGCATTTT. This codes for CAWSLLGDSINQPQHF. The chain links TRBV30 to TRBJ1-5; 7 nucleotides agree with TRBD1. Germline lookup yields CDR1 GTSNPN and CDR2 SVGIG (reference sequence). The CDR3 is 16 residues long. V was pared by 2 bases and J by 4 bases, with 11 bases of the junction left unmatched. The variable domain in full, with the rest retrieved from reference TRBV30 and TRBJ1-5, is SQTIHQWPATLVQPVGSPLSLECTVEGTSNPNLYWYRQAAGRGLQLLFYSVGIGQISSEVPQNLSASRPQDRQFILSSKKLLLSDSGFYLCAWSLLGDSINQPQHFGDGTRLSIL.

This chain joins TRBV28 and TRBJ2-7; weak D call: TRBD1 (7 bases). From germline, CDR1 is MDHEN and CDR2 SYDVKM. Between the trimmed V and J ends, which lost 5 bases and 6 bases, there was a span of 14 bases. The length of the CDR3 is 13 residues. The CDR3 protein is CASSQSQGGEQYV. DNA of the CDR3: TGTGCCAGCAGTCAGTCCCAGGGGGGCGAGCAGTACGTC.

This chain joins TRBV14 and TRBJ2-5, with a tentative D call TRBD2 (6 bases). The CDR3 is 20 residues long. Germline CDR1 SGHDN, CDR2 FVKESK. The V end was cut by 3 bases, the J end by 4 bases, with 30 bases between. This CDR3 reads CASSHARSFVRGRRGETQYF. DNA of the CDR3: TGTGCCAGCAGCCACGCCAGGTCGTTCGTTAGAGGGCGGAGGGGAGAGACCCAGTACTTC.

This clone was seen a handful of times. V gene TRBV5-5 combines with J gene TRBJ1-2; TRBD1 might be the D (6 bases). Germline CDR1 SGHKS, CDR2 YYEKEE (reference sequence). There are 15 residues in the CDR3. V dropped 4 bases and J dropped 6 bases, with 19 bases sitting between them. The CDR3 spells CASSRQDSGPDGYTF. The CDR3 bases are TGTGCCAGCAGCCGCCAGGACAGTGGGCCGGATGGCTACACCTTC.

The rearrangement links TRBV27 to TRBJ2-1, with D possibly TRBD1 on 7 matching bases. The CDR3 is 14 amino acids. Per germline, CDR1 MNHEY and CDR2 SMNVEV (reference sequence). Trimming removed 2 bases at V and 8 bases at J, with 13 bases between. The CDR3, as DNA: TGTGCCAGCAGTTTAATCCGCAGGGGGGATGAGCAGTTCTTC. Amino acid sequence: CASSLIRRGDEQFF.

The chain uses TRBV19 and TRBJ2-5, with TRBD1 matching 12 bases. Germline CDR1 is LNHDA and CDR2 is SQIVND (reference sequence). The CDR3 has 15 residues. J was trimmed by 5 bases and V by 3 bases; bases with no gene match: 4. CDR3 protein: CASSMGQGAWETQYF. The CDR3 nucleotides read TGTGCCAGTAGTATGGGACAGGGGGCTTGGGAGACCCAGTACTTC.

This clone came up once. The chain is built from TRBV14 and TRBJ2-1; 10 nucleotides line up with TRBD2. In germline, CDR1 is SGHDN, CDR2 FVKESK. J gave up 7 bases and V 4 bases, and 16 bases lay outside the gene matches. The CDR3 extends over 18 amino acids. This chain's CDR3 is CASSPKGRSGGAFNEQFF. The CDR3 DNA follows: TGTGCCAGCAGCCCTAAGGGCAGAAGCGGGGGGGCGTTTAATGAGCAGTTCTTC.

This CDR3 is CASSQLRNTIYF. CDR3 DNA sequence: TGCGCCAGCAGCCAATTACGGAACACCATATATTTT. The chain carries TRBV4-3 and TRBJ1-3; D gene unclear. CDR1 and CDR2 from the germline V gene are LGHNA and YSLEER. Trimming took off 2 bases at V and 7 bases at J, with 6 bases between the two ends. This CDR3 has 12 amino acids.

J is TRBJ2-1 and V is TRBV7-2; tentative D call: TRBD1 (6 bases). The CDR3 covers 15 residues. The germline V gene encodes CDR1 SGHTA and CDR2 FQGNSA. V was trimmed by 5 bases and J by 2 bases, leaving 13 bases between them. CDR3 DNA sequence: TGTGCCAGCAGCCTCGGGCAGGGGACCTACAATGAGCAGTTCTTC. It translates to CASSLGQGTYNEQFF.

The chain uses TRBV13 and TRBJ1-1, with 9 positions matching TRBD1. CDR1 PRHDT and CDR2 FYEKMQ come from the germline V gene (reference sequence). The CDR3 is made up of 14 amino acids. J gave up 1 base and V 5 bases, and 2 bases lay outside the gene matches. Here the CDR3 DNA reads TGTGCCAGCAGCGTGACAGGGGGGAACACTGAAGCTTTCTTT. This translates into CASSVTGGNTEAFF.

The gene calls are TRBV10-3 and TRBJ2-5; TRBD1 aligns across 9 bases. The germline gives CDR1 ENHRY, CDR2 SYGVKD. J was trimmed by 2 bases and V by 4 bases; bases with no gene match: 8. The CDR3 sequence is 16 residues long. The CDR3 sequence is CAISGGTGREQETQYF. CDR3 DNA: TGTGCCATCAGTGGGGGGACAGGGAGGGAACAAGAGACCCAGTACTTC.

The genes are TRBV18 and TRBJ1-1; D uncertain. CDR1 and CDR2 (germline): KGHSH, LQKENI. V lost 5 bases and J lost 1, with 17 bases in between. This CDR3 comprises 16 residues. CDR3 bases: TGTGCCAGCTCAGCTTATTCTGCGGGAACGAACACTGAAGCTTTCTTT. Protein product: CASSAYSAGTNTEAFF.

This rearrangement joins TRBV18 to TRBJ1-2; D is undetermined. This CDR3 comprises 16 residues. Germline CDR1 is KGHSH and CDR2 is LQKENI. Trimming left V 0 bases short and J 6 bases short, with 17 bases between. The CDR3 spells CASSPPFGRANHGYTF. For the CDR3, the DNA is TGTGCCAGCTCACCACCGTTTGGGCGGGCCAATCATGGCTACACCTTC. The variable domain in full, completed from reference TRBV18 and TRBJ1-2, reads NAGVMQNPRHLVRRRGQEARLRCSPMKGHSHVYWYRQLPEEGLKFMVYLQKENIIDESGMPKERFSAEFPKEGPSILRIQQVVRGDSAAYFCASSPPFGRANHGYTFGSGTRLTVV.

The chain is built from TRBV5-1 and TRBJ2-3, with 9 bases aligning to TRBD1. CDR3 length: 17 amino acids. Germline loops: CDR1 SGHRS, CDR2 YFSETQ. J lost 5 bases, V lost 1 base, and 11 bases had no gene match. The CDR3: CASSLSPLQGAQDTQYF. CDR3 coding DNA: TGCGCCAGCAGCTTGTCTCCTTTACAGGGGGCGCAAGATACGCAGTATTTT.

A few counts support this clone. The gene calls are TRBV11-3 and TRBJ2-1; 7 bases line up with TRBD2. Germline-derived CDR1 and CDR2 are SGHNT and YENEEA. This CDR3 is 18 amino acids long. V was clipped by 0 bases and J by 1 base; unmatched bases: 9. The CDR3 DNA is TGTGCCAGCAGCTTAGATCGAGTCGGGAGGATTTCCTACAATGAGCAGTTCTTC. It specifies CASSLDRVGRISYNEQFF.

This clone was detected only once. The CDR3 loop is CASSLAGQGFNEQFF. CDR3 in DNA: TGTGCCAGCAGCTTGGCAGGGCAGGGGTTCAATGAGCAGTTCTTC. V gene TRBV5-6 combines with J gene TRBJ2-1, with D possibly matching TRBD1 (6 bases). The CDR3 sequence is 15 residues long. Germline values: CDR1 SGHDT, CDR2 YYEEEE. Between the trimmed V and J ends, which lost 0 bases and 6 bases, there was a span of 13 bases.

The V and J genes are TRBV18 and TRBJ2-4, with TRBD2 as a possible D gene (6 bases). The germline V and J ends were trimmed by 3 bases and 3 bases, with 21 bases remaining between them. CDR1 and CDR2 from the germline V gene are KGHSH and LQKENI. The CDR3 covers 18 residues. The CDR3: CASSPFSGWGVNKNIQYF. The CDR3 region has the DNA TGTGCCAGCTCACCTTTCTCAGGCTGGGGGGTCAACAAAAACATTCAGTACTTC.